These 17 T cell receptor beta chains were sequenced from one sample in a study of OX40 agonist ivuxolimab in advanced cancers. Produced via immunoSEQ multiplex PCR; TCRdb's table is partial and in-frame only. This table holds 50,000 to 70,000 clones, around 90% found once. The sequencing here drew on CD4+ or CD8+ T cells sorted from blood, taken in a trial of the OX40 agonist ivuxolimab. The source of these receptors is an adult with an advanced solid tumor such as melanoma, head and neck, liver or kidney cancer.

This chain joins TRBV19 and TRBJ1-4, with D possibly TRBD1 on 5 matching bases. V lost 3 bases, J lost 0 bases, and 14 bases lay in between. Germline V gene sequence: CDR1 LNHDA, CDR2 SQIVND (reference sequence). This CDR3 has 17 amino acids. CDR3 nucleotides: TGTGCCAGTAGTATCGACCAGGGAACTCCAACTAATGAAAAACTGTTTTTT. It specifies CASSIDQGTPTNEKLFF.

The chain has TRBV5-6 and TRBJ2-3; possibly TRBD1 or TRBD2 for D (5 bases each). The germline V and J ends were trimmed by 0 bases and 5 bases, with 22 bases remaining between them. Germline V gene data show CDR1 as SGHDT and CDR2 as YYEEEE. The CDR3 consists of 18 residues. CDR3 loop: CASSLGAFWGRLLDTQYF. The CDR3 DNA reads TGTGCCAGCAGCTTGGGGGCCTTCTGGGGGAGACTGTTAGATACGCAGTATTTT.

The chain employs TRBV10-1 and TRBJ2-1, with TRBD2 identical over 10 bases. This CDR3 spans 17 amino acids. Trimming removed 0 bases from V and 5 bases from J; junction bases left unmatched: 7. CDR1 WNHNN and CDR2 SYGVQD come from the germline V gene (reference sequence). As DNA, the CDR3 is TGCGCCAGCAGTGAGTCCCCAACTAGCGGGGCCAACAATGAGCAGTTCTTC. Protein product: CASSESPTSGANNEQFF.

In this sample, this clone turned up once. This rearrangement joins TRBV30 to TRBJ1-4; D may be TRBD1 (5 bases). The CDR3 loop spans 15 amino acids. Trimming took 4 bases from V and 3 from J, leaving 15 bases between them. Looked up from germline, CDR1 is GTSNPN and CDR2 is SVGIG (reference sequence). The CDR3: CAWIPGSAANEKLFF. CDR3 nucleotide sequence: TGTGCCTGGATCCCAGGGTCGGCGGCTAATGAAAAACTGTTTTTT.

This sequence joins TRBV6-5 and TRBJ2-1; D is undetermined. CDR3 size: 13 residues. Trimming took off 10 bases at V and 4 bases at J, with 14 bases between the two ends. The germline V gene has CDR1 MNHEY and CDR2 SVGAGI. The DNA for the CDR3 is TGTGCCACCTGCGAAGGGAATTACAATGAGCAGTTCTTC. Translated, it gives CATCEGNYNEQFF.

This clone was seen once. The rearrangement joins TRBV20-1 to TRBJ1-2, with D hard to call. The CDR3 has 11 amino acids. Trimming removed 0 bases from V and 4 bases from J, with 3 bases in between. Germline CDR1 is DFQATT and CDR2 is SNEGSKA (reference sequence). CDR3 amino acids: CSARESYGYTF. CDR3 sequence (DNA): TGCAGTGCTAGAGAGTCCTATGGCTACACCTTC.

The chain has TRBV6-5 and TRBJ2-5; D remains ambiguous. The CDR3 runs to 13 residues. Germline values: CDR1 MNHEY, CDR2 SVGAGI. Trimming stripped 2 bases from V and 5 bases from J, with 9 bases between. The CDR3 DNA reads as TGTGCCAGCAGTTACAGGGTTAGGGAGACCCAGTACTTC. As protein: CASSYRVRETQYF.

This clone was counted a few times. CDR3 amino acids: CASDNPGSGNTEAFF. CDR3 nucleotide sequence: TGTGCCAGCGACAATCCAGGGTCGGGGAACACTGAAGCTTTCTTT. The chain employs TRBV7-9 and TRBJ1-1; D may be TRBD1 (5 bases). V dropped 8 bases and J dropped 1 base, with 17 bases sitting between them. The CDR3 has 15 residues. Germline V gene sequence: CDR1 SEHNR, CDR2 FQNEAQ (reference sequence).

This clone was observed once. The chain recombines TRBV27 with TRBJ2-1, with D hard to call. V lost 5 bases and J 7 bases, leaving 12 bases between the germline ends. The CDR3 consists of 13 residues. The V gene's germline CDR1 is MNHEY and CDR2 SMNVEV (reference sequence). The CDR3 sequence is CASSLRTRNEQFF. Here the CDR3 DNA reads TGTGCCAGCAGTCTAAGGACGAGGAATGAGCAGTTCTTC.

V usage is TRBV29-1 and J usage is TRBJ2-7; TRBD2 matches at 7 bases. The V gene's germline CDR1 is SQVTM and CDR2 ANQGSEA. This CDR3 has 13 residues. V shed 4 bases and J 0 bases; nucleotides not matched to a gene: 3. The CDR3 spells CSVAAGVSYEQYF. The CDR3 nucleotides read TGCAGCGTTGCCGCGGGAGTCTCCTACGAGCAGTACTTC.

The chain combines TRBV2 with TRBJ1-1, with a weak D call TRBD1 (5 bases). Deletions cut 7 bases from V and 10 bases from J, with 25 bases between. In germline, CDR1 is SNHLY, CDR2 FYNNEI. The CDR3 is 15 amino acids. Here the CDR3 reads CASIAMIQGNGRAFF. The CDR3 bases are TGTGCCAGCATCGCGATGATCCAGGGAAACGGGCGAGCTTTCTTT.

This chain joins TRBV6-6 and TRBJ1-1, with 11 nucleotides matching TRBD1. Germline values: CDR1 MNHNY, CDR2 SVGAGI (reference sequence). The V segment lost 6 bases and the J segment 4 bases; nucleotides outside the gene matches: 4. CDR3 length: 14 amino acids. The CDR3 here is CASSGQGARTEAFF. CDR3 DNA sequence: TGTGCCAGCAGCGGACAGGGGGCGCGCACTGAAGCTTTCTTT.

The chain employs TRBV6-5 and TRBJ2-7, with TRBD2 identical over 9 bases. The CDR3 spans 15 residues. J gave up 0 bases and V 4 bases, and 4 bases lay outside the gene matches. The germline V gene has CDR1 MNHEY and CDR2 SVGAGI. CDR3 nucleotides: TGTGCCAGCAGTTTGCGCGGGAGGGTCTCCTACGAGCAGTACTTC. Residues: CASSLRGRVSYEQYF.

In this sample, this clone turned up once. The chain uses TRBV14 and TRBJ1-2; no reliable D call. Trimming removed 5 bases from V and 6 bases from J, with 13 bases in between. The CDR3 is made up of 13 amino acids. Germline CDR1 and CDR2: SGHDN and FVKESK. The CDR3 bases are TGTGCCAGCAGCTGGATGGCAGGCGATGGCTACACCTTC. Translated: CASSWMAGDGYTF.

The V and J genes are TRBV6-5 and TRBJ2-7; D call uncertain. Between the trimmed V and J ends, which lost 0 bases and 2 bases, there was a span of 11 bases. The germline CDR1 and CDR2 sequences are MNHEY and SVGAGI. The CDR3 loop spans 15 amino acids. DNA for the CDR3: TGTGCCAGCAGTTACTCGAGTCTAGGGCCCTACGAGCAGTACTTC. It specifies CASSYSSLGPYEQYF.

V is TRBV11-3 and J is TRBJ2-1; 13 bases line up with TRBD2. Germline CDR1 and CDR2: SGHNT and YENEEA. The CDR3 has 16 amino acids. The chain's CDR3 is CASNGGTSGNYNEQFF. CDR3 DNA sequence: TGTGCTAGTAACGGGGGGACTAGCGGGAATTACAATGAGCAGTTCTTC.

The rearrangement joins TRBV18 to TRBJ2-7; D may be TRBD1 or TRBD2 (5 bases each). CDR3 length: 14 amino acids. The V gene's germline CDR1 is KGHSH and CDR2 LQKENI. V was clipped by 2 bases and J by 5 bases, with 13 bases between them. The CDR3 spells CASSPAGTGHEQYF. CDR3 sequence (DNA): TGTGCCAGCTCACCAGCAGGGACGGGACACGAGCAGTACTTC.